The 30 T cell receptor beta chains below all came from one sample that was sequenced in a study of T cell clones after liver transplantation. Profiled with immunoSEQ multiplex PCR; TCRdb holds only in-frame clones, not every one. The profile shows 25,000 to 35,000 clones, around 94% of them singletons. This specimen consisted of CD8+ T cells from blood, obtained 12 months after liver transplant. The receptors shown here come from a human patient who received a liver transplant. Some T cells may be graft donor cells.

The J gene is TRBJ2-1, the V gene TRBV5-1, with 9 bases fitting TRBD1. Germline values: CDR1 SGHRS, CDR2 YFSETQ. CDR3 size: 13 residues. The V segment lost 7 bases and the J segment 7 bases; nucleotides outside the gene matches: 6. In nucleotides, the CDR3 is TGCGCCAGCCTCGGGACAGGGTATAATGAGCAGTTCTTC. Its protein is CASLGTGYNEQFF.

As concerns this clone: The sample contains more than one DNA sequence encoding this CDR3. The chain is built from TRBV5-1 and TRBJ2-1, with D unresolved. V was shortened by 0 bases and J by 0 bases, with 7 bases between the two germline ends. The CDR3 spans 15 residues. Per germline, CDR1 SGHRS and CDR2 YFSETQ. This CDR3 reads CASSLEGTSYNEQFF. The CDR3 nucleotides read TGCGCCAGCAGCTTGGAGGGTACCTCCTACAATGAGCAGTTCTTC.

The rearrangement uses TRBV7-9 and TRBJ1-2; D unresolved. Trimming removed 4 bases at V and 5 bases at J, with 17 bases between. The germline CDR1 and CDR2 sequences are SEHNR and FQNEAQ (reference sequence). The CDR3 is made up of 15 amino acids. In nucleotides, the CDR3 is TGTGCCAGCAGCTCAAGCGCGGCTGTCCGATATGGCTACACCTTC. Residues: CASSSSAAVRYGYTF.

The chain recombines TRBV9 with TRBJ2-3, with D tentatively TRBD2 (6 bases). The CDR3 contains 17 residues. Trimming stripped 5 bases from V and 0 bases from J, with 19 bases between. Germline V CDR1 and CDR2: SGDLS, YYNGEE. The DNA of the CDR3 is TGTGCCAGCAGTGCAAGCTACCCTAGCGAAAGCACAGATACGCAGTATTTT. This encodes CASSASYPSESTDTQYF.

V gene TRBV2 combines with J gene TRBJ2-5, with D uncertain. The end of the DNA aligns better with TRBJ2-7, so the J call may be wrong. The CDR3 has 10 amino acids. The germline gives CDR1 SNHLY, CDR2 FYNNEI. The CDR3 sequence: CASRFHEQYF. Here the CDR3 DNA reads TGTGCCAGCAGGTTCCACGAGCAGTACTTC.

This chain connects TRBV9 to TRBJ2-5; D is possibly TRBD2 (6 bases). Trimming took 4 bases from V and 9 from J, leaving 16 bases between them. This CDR3 is built from 13 residues. CDR1 and CDR2 from the germline V gene are SGDLS and YYNGEE. CDR3 in amino acids: CASSPWGDGAQYF. CDR3 nucleotides: TGTGCCAGCAGCCCATGGGGGGATGGGGCCCAGTACTTC. Drawing the rest from reference TRBV9 and TRBJ2-5, the complete variable domain is DSGVTQTPKHLITATGQRVTLRCSPRSGDLSVYWYQQSLDQGLQFLIQYYNGEERAKGNILERFSAQQFPDLHSELNLSSLELGDSALYFCASSPWGDGAQYFGPGTRLLVL.

The chain employs TRBV7-9 and TRBJ2-3; D remains ambiguous. The V end lost 5 bases, the J end lost 2 bases, and 8 bases lay between the germline ends. The germline V gene has CDR1 SEHNR and CDR2 FQNEAQ (reference sequence). The CDR3 loop spans 13 amino acids. The chain's CDR3 is CASSKIPTDTQYF. The DNA for the CDR3 is TGTGCCAGCAGCAAAATACCCACAGATACGCAGTATTTT.

This sequence joins TRBV27 and TRBJ2-1; D may match TRBD1 or TRBD2 (5 bases each). V was shortened by 10 bases and J by 5 bases, with 24 bases between the two germline ends. The CDR3 contains 16 residues. The germline V gene encodes CDR1 MNHEY and CDR2 SMNVEV (reference sequence). The CDR3 spells CATLPGTAPINNEQFF. CDR3 coding DNA: TGTGCCACTCTCCCCGGGACGGCCCCGATAAACAATGAGCAGTTCTTC.

This clone was detected only a few times. This sequence joins TRBV9 and TRBJ2-5; 12 bases align to TRBD2. J gave up 4 bases and V 4 bases, and 2 bases lay outside the gene matches. Germline CDR1 SGDLS, CDR2 YYNGEE. This CDR3 is built from 14 residues. CDR3 DNA: TGTGCCAGCAGCCCACTAGCGGGAGGAGAGACCCAGTACTTC. Its translation is CASSPLAGGETQYF. The complete variable domain, with remaining parts taken from reference TRBV9 and TRBJ2-5, reads DSGVTQTPKHLITATGQRVTLRCSPRSGDLSVYWYQQSLDQGLQFLIQYYNGEERAKGNILERFSAQQFPDLHSELNLSSLELGDSALYFCASSPLAGGETQYFGPGTRLLVL.

V is TRBV30 and J is TRBJ2-1; D is undetermined. The V and J ends lost 1 base and 9 bases respectively, with 16 bases between them. From germline, CDR1 is GTSNPN and CDR2 SVGIG (reference sequence). The CDR3 extends over 14 amino acids. CDR3 sequence: CAWSDPQVPGEQFF. As DNA, the CDR3 is TGTGCCTGGAGTGATCCCCAAGTACCGGGTGAGCAGTTCTTC.

The gene calls are TRBV7-9 and TRBJ1-1; maybe TRBD1 (6 bases). CDR3 length equals 12 residues. Deletions cut 8 bases from V and 6 bases from J, with 13 bases between. The germline CDR1 and CDR2 sequences are SEHNR and FQNEAQ (reference sequence). CDR3 amino acids: CASSQGGSEAFF. The CDR3 DNA reads TGTGCCAGCTCTCAAGGGGGGTCTGAAGCTTTCTTT.

The rearrangement links TRBV29-1 to TRBJ1-4; D gene uncertain. Germline V CDR1 and CDR2: SQVTM, ANQGSEA. The CDR3 length is 13 residues. Trimming stripped 4 bases from V and 4 bases from J, with 10 bases between. This CDR3 is CSVVPRGNEKLFF. The CDR3 region has the DNA TGCAGCGTTGTACCGCGCGGTAATGAAAAACTGTTTTTT.

The chain links TRBV6-1 to TRBJ2-2; a possible D gene is TRBD1 (6 bases). Germline CDR1 reads MNHNS; CDR2 reads SASEGT. The V gene lost 11 bases and the J gene lost 6 bases, with 13 bases spanning the gap. This CDR3 is 12 amino acids long. CDR3 in DNA: TGTGCCGGACAGCTTAGGTCCGGGGAGCTGTTTTTT. It specifies CAGQLRSGELFF.

The chain links TRBV7-3 to TRBJ1-2; D is perhaps TRBD1 (5 bases). Germline-derived CDR1 and CDR2 are SGHTA and FQGTGA. Trimming pared 6 bases from V and 8 bases from J, leaving 10 bases between. The CDR3 runs to 11 residues. CDR3 loop: CASSSGRGYTF. DNA for the CDR3: TGTGCCAGCAGTTCAGGGAGAGGCTACACCTTC.

This clone occurred once. The chain combines TRBV27 with TRBJ2-3; D not resolved. Germline CDR1 MNHEY, CDR2 SMNVEV (reference sequence). This CDR3 has 15 residues. Trimming removed 4 bases from V and 0 bases from J, with 11 bases in between. The CDR3, as DNA: TGTGCCAGCAGTTACAGTGGAACTAGCACAGATACGCAGTATTTT. Its protein product is CASSYSGTSTDTQYF.

This clone was found once. This chain uses TRBV19 with TRBJ1-5, with D uncertain. The germline CDR1 and CDR2 sequences are LNHDA and SQIVND (reference sequence). The CDR3 is made up of 15 amino acids. Trimming shortened V by 7 bases and J by 3 bases, and 16 bases separated the two germline ends. The chain's CDR3 is CASTIGEGPNQPQHF. The CDR3 DNA is TGTGCCAGTACCATCGGAGAAGGGCCCAATCAGCCCCAGCATTTT.

The chain uses TRBV6-5 and TRBJ2-3; a possible D gene is TRBD2 (5 bases). V was cut by 10 bases and J by 1 base, with 18 bases left in between. Per germline, CDR1 MNHEY and CDR2 SVGAGI. The CDR3 has 15 amino acids. CDR3 nucleotides: TGTGCCACCATTCCTGAGAGGGAACGCACAGATACGCAGTATTTT. Translation gives CATIPERERTDTQYF.

A word on this clone: The junction does not match germline at one end; this may be a read error. This chain connects TRBV28 to TRBJ1-2, with TRBD1 as a possible D gene (5 bases). Germline V lookup: CDR1 MDHEN, CDR2 SYDVKM. CDR3 length: 13 amino acids. CDR3 nucleotide sequence: TGTGCCAGTCTTGGGACCACAAACTACGGCTACACCTTC. Amino acid sequence: CASLGTTNYGYTF.

This clone was seen a single time. V gene TRBV11-2 combines with J gene TRBJ2-5; 8 bases fit TRBD2. Germline assignment: CDR1 SGHAT and CDR2 FQNNGV. Trimming cost V 3 bases and J 2 bases; bases outside gene matches: 5. The CDR3 consists of 15 residues. The CDR3 sequence: CASSFMRGVQETQYF. CDR3 coding DNA: TGTGCCAGCAGCTTTATGCGGGGGGTACAAGAGACCCAGTACTTC.

The chain employs TRBV19 and TRBJ2-7; 8 nucleotides match TRBD2. In germline, CDR1 is LNHDA, CDR2 SQIVND (reference sequence). The V and J ends lost 5 bases and 2 bases, in that order; junction bases with no gene match: 8. The CDR3 has 15 amino acids. The CDR3 bases are TGTGCCAGTAGTGGGGGACTAGGTTCTACCTACGAGCAGTACTTC. This gives the protein CASSGGLGSTYEQYF.

For this clone: Other DNA sequences within the sample encode an identical CDR3. V and J are TRBV9 and TRBJ2-3, with 11 bases matching TRBD2. This CDR3 region has 15 residues. CDR1 is SGDLS, CDR2 YYNGEE, per germline. Trimming removed 3 bases from V and 4 bases from J; junction bases left unmatched: 4. The CDR3 DNA sequence: TGTGCCAGCAGCGATAGCGGGAGGGGGGCAGATACGCAGTATTTT. Translating gives CASSDSGRGADTQYF.

The rearrangement uses TRBV27 and TRBJ2-1; maybe TRBD2 (6 bases). Between the trimmed V and J ends, which lost 2 bases and 2 bases, there was a span of 16 bases. This CDR3 comprises 17 residues. Germline-derived CDR1 and CDR2 are MNHEY and SMNVEV (reference sequence). CDR3 sequence reads: CASSLLLGTGPYNEQFF. The CDR3 coding sequence is TGTGCCAGCAGTTTACTACTCGGGACTGGACCCTACAATGAGCAGTTCTTC.

The genes are TRBV27 and TRBJ1-1; a possible D gene is TRBD1 (6 bases). CDR3 length: 17 residues. Germline values: CDR1 MNHEY, CDR2 SMNVEV (reference sequence). The V end was cut by 4 bases, the J end by 1 base, with 19 bases between. The CDR3 protein is CASSYLDGGPGNTEAFF. The CDR3 bases are TGTGCCAGCAGTTACCTCGATGGGGGGCCGGGGAACACTGAAGCTTTCTTT.

The chain couples TRBV19 to TRBJ2-1; 10 bases map to TRBD2. CDR3 length: 18 amino acids. Germline V gene lookup returns CDR1 LNHDA and CDR2 SQIVND (reference sequence). V shed 4 bases, J shed 5 bases, and the junction held 14 bases outside the gene matches. The CDR3 region is CASSTSFFSGRINNEQFF. DNA for the CDR3: TGTGCCAGTAGTACCTCCTTCTTTAGCGGGAGGATCAACAATGAGCAGTTCTTC.

The chain employs TRBV18 and TRBJ2-3; D is perhaps TRBD1 (7 bases). Germline V gene data show CDR1 as KGHSH and CDR2 as LQKENI. This CDR3 is 15 amino acids long. V was trimmed by 5 bases and J by 2 bases, leaving 14 bases between them. The CDR3 DNA reads TGTGCCAGCTCATACGGAGGGGGCTACACAGATACGCAGTATTTT. Protein: CASSYGGGYTDTQYF. The complete variable domain, with remaining parts taken from reference TRBV18 and TRBJ2-3, reads NAGVMQNPRHLVRRRGQEARLRCSPMKGHSHVYWYRQLPEEGLKFMVYLQKENIIDESGMPKERFSAEFPKEGPSILRIQQVVRGDSAAYFCASSYGGGYTDTQYFGPGTRLTVL.

This chain joins TRBV5-4 and TRBJ2-3, with TRBD2 identical over 8 bases. The germline V gene encodes CDR1 SGHNT and CDR2 YYREEE (reference sequence). CDR3 length: 15 residues. V lost 4 bases, J lost 8 bases, and 12 bases stayed unmatched. CDR3 sequence reads: CASSTPAGEGGTQYF. The CDR3 DNA sequence: TGTGCCAGCAGCACTCCAGCGGGAGAAGGAGGTACGCAGTATTTT.

This chain joins TRBV5-1 and TRBJ1-2; 8 bases are a match to TRBD1. The junction had 4 bases not matched to a gene; V was cut back by 4 bases and J by 2 bases. Germline CDR1 is SGHRS and CDR2 is YFSETQ. The CDR3 is made up of 14 amino acids. The CDR3 DNA follows: TGCGCCAGCAGCCTCAGACAGGGGAACTATGGCTACACCTTC. It codes for CASSLRQGNYGYTF. Complete variable domain (other parts from reference TRBV5-1 and TRBJ1-2): KAGVTQTPRYLIKTRGQQVTLSCSPISGHRSVSWYQQTPGQGLQFLFEYFSETQRNKGNFPGRFSGRQFSNSRSEMNVSTLELGDSALYLCASSLRQGNYGYTFGSGTRLTVV.

The chain is built from TRBV5-4 and TRBJ1-1; D perhaps matches TRBD1 (5 bases). Germline V gene data show CDR1 as SGHNT and CDR2 as YYREEE (reference sequence). This CDR3 comprises 13 residues. Between the trimmed V and J ends, which lost 1 base and 6 bases, there was a span of 10 bases. The CDR3 here is CASSLMSGPEAFF. The CDR3 region has the DNA TGTGCCAGCAGCTTGATGTCAGGGCCTGAAGCTTTCTTT.

The genes are TRBV7-2 and TRBJ2-1, with 9 positions matching TRBD1. The CDR3 has 19 residues. Losses at the gene ends were 2 bases for V and 4 bases for J; bases not matched to a gene: 15. From germline, CDR1 is SGHTA and CDR2 FQGNSA. CDR3 loop: CASSLRLNTGTGRYNEQFF. The CDR3 nucleotides are TGTGCCAGCAGCTTAAGACTGAACACCGGGACAGGGAGGTACAATGAGCAGTTCTTC.

V and J are TRBV27 and TRBJ1-4, with TRBD1 matching 9 bases. Germline trimming cut 8 bases from V and 0 bases from J; bases unmatched to any gene: 13. Per the germline V gene, CDR1 is MNHEY and CDR2 is SMNVEV (reference sequence). The CDR3 is 18 amino acids. CDR3 sequence: CASGLGQGLGTTNEKLFF. The DNA for the CDR3 is TGTGCCAGCGGACTCGGACAGGGGCTAGGGACAACTAATGAAAAACTGTTTTTT.